This TCR beta chain was profiled in a study of siplizumab effects on memory and regulatory T cells (dated by TCRdb to between 2019 and 2020). Broadly, across the study: The effect of the anti-CD2 antibody siplizumab on alloreactive T-cell subsets was examined in allogeneic mixed lymphocyte reactions constructed from human PBMCs.

Results and caveats for the whole study, not just this receptor: A naive or memory phenotype could not be assigned to roughly 80-95% of proliferating CD4+ or CD8+ clones. Because sequences at frequencies below about 10^-5 were poorly captured, only a minor fraction of alloreactive clones could be mapped back to unstimulated subsets. Compared with memory T cells, unstimulated naive T cells appeared more diverse, and naive cells seemed to make a substantial contribution to the alloresponse. In reactions with siplizumab, an average of roughly 69% of mappable alloreactive CD4+ clones were Treg-derived, compared with roughly 27% in control reactions. Whether proliferating Tregs from siplizumab cultures were suppressive was not functionally confirmed. Siplizumab significantly lowered the cumulative frequency of alloreactive sequences that could be traced to unstimulated CD4+ memory T cells.

Sorted unstimulated T cells and proliferating T cells recovered from mixed lymphocyte reactions were subjected to TCRbeta CDR3 sequencing. Fresh whole blood from some eleven HLA-typed healthy donors was used to isolate PBMCs. As concerns this clone: Its antigen is currently not known. No much larger clone exists at a distance of one base, and base qualities are not known.

The method was the immunoSEQ multiplex PCR assay. The deep sequencing platform assayed around 10^5 TCR templates per sample. Genomic DNA extracted from sorted T cells was used for TCRbeta CDR3 sequencing. From the authors' description of their analysis: The R programming language was used for clonal analysis of the TCRbeta CDR3 data. Alloreactive CD4+ and CD8+ clones were defined by comparing unstimulated samples with post-reaction CFSE-low samples. Regulatory or non-regulatory origin of alloreactive CD4+ clones was assigned by matching sequences to the sorted unstimulated Treg and non-Treg repertoires. TCRdb mirrors the immuneACCESS table, restricted to in-frame sequences. Some clones are absent from its copies; in checked studies, under half trace to an unresolved V gene, and the reason for the others is unknown. The DNA was the basis for D and trimming; V, J and clone size are from that table. The sample profile shows 100,000 or so clones; 85% to 95% of them were found once. About 0.32% of the sample belongs to the ten largest clones.

Including cysteine and phenylalanine, the CDR3 has 14 amino acids. Here the CDR3 DNA is all that survives: 42 bases in frame from base 1. CDR1 and CDR2 are drawn from the germline V gene: SGHRS, YFSETQ. Compared with germline, V lacks 5 bases and J lacks 3 bases; bases without a gene match: 7. The receptor comes from a human donor in good health. Recombination joined TRBV5-1 with TRBJ2-7; TRBD1 fits 8 bases in the junction. Sequenced: CD4+ T cells sorted from blood. The CDR3 has the sequence CASSESGQGYEQYF. Read as DNA, the sequence is TGCGCCAGCAGTGAATCTGGACAGGGCTACGAGCAGTACTTC.